This is a list of T cell receptor beta chains from one sample in a study of blood T cell repertoires in COVID-19. The repertoire was sequenced with immunoSEQ multiplex PCR; TCRdb's copy has only in-frame clones and lacks some. Here the sample spans about 220,000 clones, 80% to 90% being singletons. The material sequenced was peripheral blood. The origin of the receptors is a middle-aged man who had recovered from COVID-19. The CDR3 runs from the conserved cysteine through the conserved F or W. Each record gives: CDR3 protein, CDR3 DNA, V gene, clone size, D gene, J gene. The D gene is left open where the match is weak. Rows may omit the clone size; those that give it use once, few, many or a size class.

CDR3aa: CASSFGLAGDTQYF
CDR3nt: TGTGCCAGCAGCTTCGGACTAGCTGGAGATACGCAGTATTTT
v_gene: TRBV11-3
abundance: -
d_gene: TRBD2
j_gene: TRBJ2-3

CDR3aa: CASSQQSQGIAEAFF
CDR3nt: TGCGCCAGCAGCCAGCAATCACAGGGAATTGCTGAAGCTTTCTTT
v_gene: TRBV5-1
abundance: few
d_gene: -
j_gene: TRBJ1-1

CDR3aa: CASSISGAPNEQFF
CDR3nt: TGTGCCAGTAGCATATCAGGGGCGCCTAATGAGCAGTTCTTC
v_gene: TRBV19
abundance: -
d_gene: -
j_gene: TRBJ2-1

CDR3aa: CASGKAHGVYNEQFF
CDR3nt: TGTGCCAGCGGAAAGGCACACGGGGTTTACAATGAGCAGTTCTTC
v_gene: TRBV7-6
abundance: -
d_gene: -
j_gene: TRBJ2-1

CDR3aa: CASSLGPTGGDSYEQYF
CDR3nt: TGTGCCAGCAGCTTGGGCCCGACAGGGGGCGACTCCTACGAGCAGTACTTC
v_gene: TRBV5-4
abundance: -
d_gene: TRBD1
j_gene: TRBJ2-7

CDR3aa: CASSQVHWDSGFNSPLHF
CDR3nt: TGCGCCAGCAGCCAGGTCCACTGGGACAGTGGGTTTAATTCACCCCTCCACTTT
v_gene: TRBV4-1
abundance: few
d_gene: TRBD1
j_gene: TRBJ1-6

CDR3aa: CASSLWSSGRNQETQYF
CDR3nt: TGTGCCAGCAGTTTATGGTCTAGCGGGAGGAACCAAGAGACCCAGTACTTC
v_gene: TRBV27
abundance: -
d_gene: TRBD2
j_gene: TRBJ2-5

CDR3aa: CASSLDRDGYTF
CDR3nt: TGTGCCAGCTCACTTGACAGGGATGGCTACACCTTC
v_gene: TRBV18
abundance: few
d_gene: TRBD1
j_gene: TRBJ1-2

CDR3aa: CATSRDGIGGRNYGYTF
CDR3nt: TGTGCCACCAGCAGAGATGGAATCGGGGGGCGCAACTATGGCTACACCTTC
v_gene: TRBV15
abundance: -
d_gene: -
j_gene: TRBJ1-2

CDR3aa: CASSLGRSSTGELFF
CDR3nt: TGTGCCAGCAGTTTAGGGCGTTCGAGCACCGGGGAGCTGTTTTTT
v_gene: TRBV27
abundance: -
d_gene: -
j_gene: TRBJ2-2

CDR3aa: CASSPGQKEAFF
CDR3nt: TGTGCCAGTAGTCCGGGACAGAAAGAAGCTTTCTTT
v_gene: TRBV19
abundance: -
d_gene: TRBD1
j_gene: TRBJ1-1

CDR3aa: CASSLLQGANEKLFF
CDR3nt: TGTGCCAGCAGCCTACTTCAGGGGGCTAATGAAAAACTGTTTTTT
v_gene: TRBV7-9
abundance: -
d_gene: TRBD1
j_gene: TRBJ1-4

CDR3aa: CASSLWTASYEQYF
CDR3nt: TGTGCCAGCAGCTTATGGACAGCTTCCTACGAGCAGTACTTC
v_gene: TRBV7-8
abundance: -
d_gene: -
j_gene: TRBJ2-7

CDR3aa: CASSHQSAGTPYNEQFF
CDR3nt: TGTGCCAGCAGCCACCAGAGTGCCGGGACACCCTACAATGAGCAGTTCTTC
v_gene: TRBV4-2
abundance: -
d_gene: -
j_gene: TRBJ2-1

CDR3aa: CASSRDPGLYDTQYF
CDR3nt: TGTGCCAGCTCACGAGATCCTGGTTTATACGATACGCAGTATTTT
v_gene: TRBV18
abundance: few
d_gene: -
j_gene: TRBJ2-3

CDR3aa: CASRLAEGTDTQYF
CDR3nt: TGCGCCAGCAGATTAGCGGAGGGCACAGATACGCAGTATTTT
v_gene: TRBV10-2
abundance: once
d_gene: -
j_gene: TRBJ2-3

CDR3aa: CASSIEADILAKNIQYF
CDR3nt: TGTGCCAGTAGTATAGAGGCGGATATCCTAGCCAAAAACATTCAGTACTTC
v_gene: TRBV19
abundance: -
d_gene: -
j_gene: TRBJ2-4

CDR3aa: CASIPRGAAVGNTIYF
CDR3nt: TGTGCCAGTATCCCCAGGGGTGCAGCCGTCGGAAACACCATATATTTT
v_gene: TRBV19
abundance: -
d_gene: -
j_gene: TRBJ1-3

CDR3aa: CASSWDRGNTGELFF
CDR3nt: TGTGCCAGCAGCTGGGACAGGGGCAACACCGGGGAGCTGTTTTTT
v_gene: TRBV5-6
abundance: -
d_gene: TRBD1
j_gene: TRBJ2-2

CDR3aa: CASSATSGRMTGELFF
CDR3nt: TGTGCCAGCAGCGCCACTAGCGGGAGGATGACCGGGGAGCTGTTTTTT
v_gene: TRBV4-2
abundance: -
d_gene: TRBD2
j_gene: TRBJ2-2

CDR3aa: CASSPDRLAGGTDTQYF
CDR3nt: TGTGCCAGCAGCCCGGACCGTCTAGCGGGAGGCACAGATACGCAGTATTTT
v_gene: TRBV7-8
abundance: -
d_gene: TRBD2
j_gene: TRBJ2-3

CDR3aa: CASSIGLANTGELFF
CDR3nt: TGTGCCAGTAGTATCGGTCTCGCGAACACCGGGGAGCTGTTTTTT
v_gene: TRBV19
abundance: few
d_gene: -
j_gene: TRBJ2-2

CDR3aa: CSVSDSPETQYF
CDR3nt: TGCAGCGTATCAGACAGTCCAGAGACCCAGTACTTC
v_gene: TRBV29-1
abundance: -
d_gene: -
j_gene: TRBJ2-5

CDR3aa: CASSSGTRGHSNQPQHF
CDR3nt: TGTGCCAGCAGCTCCGGGACAAGGGGTCATAGCAATCAGCCCCAGCATTTT
v_gene: TRBV28
abundance: -
d_gene: -
j_gene: TRBJ1-5

CDR3aa: CATSDYGRGADTQYF
CDR3nt: TGTGCCACCAGTGATTATGGCAGGGGAGCAGATACGCAGTATTTT
v_gene: TRBV24-1
abundance: -
d_gene: -
j_gene: TRBJ2-3

CDR3aa: CASSSSGRGETQYF
CDR3nt: TGTGCCAGCAGTTCTAGCGGGAGGGGGGAGACCCAGTACTTC
v_gene: TRBV6-5
abundance: -
d_gene: TRBD2
j_gene: TRBJ2-5

CDR3aa: CASSQIGQGHRTGELFF
CDR3nt: TGTGCCAGCAGCCAAATCGGACAGGGTCATCGGACCGGGGAGCTGTTTTTT
v_gene: TRBV4-2
abundance: -
d_gene: TRBD1
j_gene: TRBJ2-2

CDR3aa: CASSPWQSRPNEQFF
CDR3nt: TGTGCCAGCTCACCTTGGCAGTCCAGGCCGAATGAGCAGTTCTTC
v_gene: TRBV18
abundance: -
d_gene: -
j_gene: TRBJ2-1

CDR3aa: CASSLSAGGAIRGGYTF
CDR3nt: TGTGCCAGCAGTTTATCGGCAGGGGGCGCGATCAGGGGTGGCTACACCTTC
v_gene: TRBV27
abundance: -
d_gene: TRBD1
j_gene: TRBJ1-2

CDR3aa: CASSQDESSGSYEQYF
CDR3nt: TGTGCCAGCAGCCAAGACGAATCTAGCGGGAGTTACGAGCAGTACTTC
v_gene: TRBV4-2
abundance: -
d_gene: TRBD2
j_gene: TRBJ2-7

CDR3aa: CASSPIVGQGYTF
CDR3nt: TGCGCCAGCAGCCCGATAGTGGGACAGGGTTATACCTTC
v_gene: TRBV5-1
abundance: -
d_gene: TRBD1
j_gene: TRBJ1-2

CDR3aa: CASSQGPTGTPNTEAFF
CDR3nt: TGCGCCAGCAGCCAAGGCCCTACAGGGACCCCGAACACTGAAGCTTTCTTT
v_gene: TRBV4-1
abundance: -
d_gene: -
j_gene: TRBJ1-1

CDR3aa: CASSLGLAGSTDTQYF
CDR3nt: TGTGCCAGCAGCCTTGGACTAGCGGGGAGCACAGATACGCAGTATTTT
v_gene: TRBV3-1/TRBV3-2
abundance: -
d_gene: TRBD2
j_gene: TRBJ2-3

CDR3aa: CASSLGVDRSRQPQHF
CDR3nt: TGTGCCAGCAGCTTAGGGGTCGACAGGTCACGACAGCCCCAGCATTTT
v_gene: TRBV7-8
abundance: -
d_gene: -
j_gene: TRBJ1-5

CDR3aa: CASSRTGDGSNQPQHF
CDR3nt: TGTGCCAGCAGCCGCACAGGGGACGGTAGCAATCAGCCCCAGCATTTT
v_gene: TRBV2
abundance: -
d_gene: TRBD1
j_gene: TRBJ1-5